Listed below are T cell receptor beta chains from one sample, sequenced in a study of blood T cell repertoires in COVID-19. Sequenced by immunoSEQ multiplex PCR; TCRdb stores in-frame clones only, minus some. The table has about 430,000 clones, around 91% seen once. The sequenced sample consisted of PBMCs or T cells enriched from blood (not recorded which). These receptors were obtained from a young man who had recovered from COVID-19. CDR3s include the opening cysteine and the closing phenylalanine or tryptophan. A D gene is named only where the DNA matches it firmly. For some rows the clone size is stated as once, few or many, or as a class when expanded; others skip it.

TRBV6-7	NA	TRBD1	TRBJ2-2	TGTGCCAGCAGTTACTCAAATTATCCGGGACAGGGGGTTTGTGGGGAGCTGTTTTTT	CASSYSNYPGQGVCGELFF
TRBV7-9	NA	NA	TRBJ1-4	TGTGCCAGCAGCTTTGTCGGGGTAAAGAATGAAAAACTGTTTTTT	CASSFVGVKNEKLFF
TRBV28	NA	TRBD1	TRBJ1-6	TGTGCCAGCAGCAAGGGACAGTATAATTCACCCCTCCACTTT	CASSKGQYNSPLHF
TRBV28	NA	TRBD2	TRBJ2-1	TGTGCCAGCAGTTTAGTCCTAGCGGGGAACAATGAGCAGTTCTTC	CASSLVLAGNNEQFF
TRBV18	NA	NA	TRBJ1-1	TGTGCCAGCTCACCGTTTGGGGAAGAGGGCACTGAAGCTTTCTTT	CASSPFGEEGTEAFF
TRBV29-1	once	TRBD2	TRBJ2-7	TGCAGCGTTCAAAGCGGGACTCTGGGCGAGCAGTACTTC	CSVQSGTLGEQYF
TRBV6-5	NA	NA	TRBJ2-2	TGTGCCAGCGGCGGGACAGAGAACACCGGGGAGCTGTTTTTT	CASGGTENTGELFF
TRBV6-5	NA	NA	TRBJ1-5	TGTGCCAGCAGAATGGGGGGGATCGGGCACCCCCAGCATTTT	CASRMGGIGHPQHF
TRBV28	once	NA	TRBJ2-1	TGTGCCAGCAGTTCTCAGGGTTACGGTCACAATGAGCAGTTCTTC	CASSSQGYGHNEQFF
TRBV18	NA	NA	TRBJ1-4	TGTGCCAGCTCACCACCGGACAGACGGACAAATGAAAAACTGTTTTTT	CASSPPDRRTNEKLFF
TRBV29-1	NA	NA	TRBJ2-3	TGCAGCGTTGACGCACAGAGCACAGATACGCAGTATTTT	CSVDAQSTDTQYF
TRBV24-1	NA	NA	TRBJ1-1	TGTGCCACCAGTGATCGGACAGAAGCTTTCTTT	CATSDRTEAFF
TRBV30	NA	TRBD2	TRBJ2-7	TGTGCCTGGAGTACCCTAGCGGGAGAGGAGCAGTACTTC	CAWSTLAGEEQYF
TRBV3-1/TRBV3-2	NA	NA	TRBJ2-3	TGTGCCAGCAGCTTCTATGATACGCAGTATTTT	CASSFYDTQYF
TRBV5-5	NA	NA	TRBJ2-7	TGTGCCAGCAGCGTACTCGGGTCGTCCTACGAGCAGTACTTC	CASSVLGSSYEQYF
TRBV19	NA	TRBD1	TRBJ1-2	TGTGCCAGTAGTATGACAGGGGATTATGGCTACACCTTC	CASSMTGDYGYTF
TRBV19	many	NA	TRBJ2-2	TGTGCCAGTAGACTGGGCCCCAACACCGGGGAGCTGTTTTTT	CASRLGPNTGELFF
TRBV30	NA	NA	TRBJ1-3	TGTGCCTGGAGTAAGAACAGGTCTGGAAACACCATATATTTT	CAWSKNRSGNTIYF
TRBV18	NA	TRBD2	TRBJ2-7	TGTGCCAGCTCACCAAAGGGGCGGGAGCACGAGCAGTACTTC	CASSPKGREHEQYF
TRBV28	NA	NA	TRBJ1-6	TGTGCCAGCAGTTTAGGCAGGGGTAAGAATTCACCCCTCCACTTT	CASSLGRGKNSPLHF
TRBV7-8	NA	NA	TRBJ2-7	TGTGCCAGCAGCCATGGACAAGACTACGAGCAGTACTTC	CASSHGQDYEQYF
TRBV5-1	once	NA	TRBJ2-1	TGCGCCAGCAGCCAGACTAGTGACGAGCAGTTCTTC	CASSQTSDEQFF
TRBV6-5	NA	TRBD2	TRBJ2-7	TGTGCCAGCCGGGCTAGCGGGAGTTACGAGCAGTACTTC	CASRASGSYEQYF
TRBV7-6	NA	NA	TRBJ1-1	TGTGCCAGCAGCTCCCTTGTGGCCGCGGGGTTTATGAACACTGAAGCTTTCTTT	CASSSLVAAGFMNTEAFF
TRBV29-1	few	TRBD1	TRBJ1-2	TGCAGCGGTACAAGCGGGACAGGCTATGGCTACACCTTC	CSGTSGTGYGYTF
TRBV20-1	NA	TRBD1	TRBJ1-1	TGCAGTGCTAGTCCCCCCTTCGGCAGGGGGCAAAGTATGAACACTGAAGCTTTCTTT	CSASPPFGRGQSMNTEAFF
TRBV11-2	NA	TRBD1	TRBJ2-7	TGTGCCAGCAGCCTACAACAATTGGACAGGGAGCAGTACTTC	CASSLQQLDREQYF
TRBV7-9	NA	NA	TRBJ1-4	TGTGCCAGCAGCTTCGGACAGACAACTAATGAAAAACTGTTTTTT	CASSFGQTTNEKLFF
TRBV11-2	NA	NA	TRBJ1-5	TGTGCCAGCAGCTTGGGGAGGGTCAATCAGCCCCAGCATTTT	CASSLGRVNQPQHF
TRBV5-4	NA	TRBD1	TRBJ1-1	TGTGCCAGCAGCTTGGACAGGGGAGGCACTGAAGCTTTCTTT	CASSLDRGGTEAFF
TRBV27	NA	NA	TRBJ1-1	TGTGCCAGCAGTTTCAACCCCCAGGTAGACACTGAAGCTTTCTTT	CASSFNPQVDTEAFF
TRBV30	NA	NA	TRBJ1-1	TGTGCCTGGATGATGGCCATGAACACTGAAGCTTTCTTT	CAWMMAMNTEAFF
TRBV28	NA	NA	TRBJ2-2	TGTGCCAGCAGTCTCTTGAATCGGGTCATTCCCACCGGGGAGCTGTTTTTT	CASSLLNRVIPTGELFF
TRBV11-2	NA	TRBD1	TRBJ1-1	TGTGCCAGCAGCTCTTCGGACAGGGGGCTTGTAGCTTTCTTT	CASSSSDRGLVAFF
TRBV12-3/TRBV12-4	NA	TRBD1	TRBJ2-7	TGTGCCAGCAGTAGGACAGGGGCGGGCGAGCAGTACTTC	CASSRTGAGEQYF
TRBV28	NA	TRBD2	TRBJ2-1	TGTGCCAGCAGTCAGGTAGCGGGAGCGGTCTGGAATGAGCAGTTCTTC	CASSQVAGAVWNEQFF
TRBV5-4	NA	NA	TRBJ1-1	TGTGCCAGCAGCTTGAACAGGGACACTGAAGCTTTCTTT	CASSLNRDTEAFF
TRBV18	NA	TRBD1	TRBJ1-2	TGTGCCAGCTCACCCGGGGACAGTACAAACTATGGCTACACCTTC	CASSPGDSTNYGYTF
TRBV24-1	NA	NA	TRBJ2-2	TGTGCCACCGTGGGGGAGGCCACCGGGGAGCTGTTTTTT	CATVGEATGELFF
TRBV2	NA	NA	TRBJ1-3	TGTGCCAGCAGTGAAGCGCCAGGGGCTGGAAACACCATATATTTT	CASSEAPGAGNTIYF
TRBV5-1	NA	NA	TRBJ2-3	TGCGCCAGCAGCTTGGGACAGCTACTCACAGATACGCAGTATTTT	CASSLGQLLTDTQYF
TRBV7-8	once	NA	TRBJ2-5	TGTGCCAGCAGCCCCCTTAGTAGCGTCTGGGAGACCCAGTACTTC	CASSPLSSVWETQYF
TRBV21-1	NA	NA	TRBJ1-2	TGTGCCAGCTTTTACCGGGACAGGGGAAAATTTAACTATGGCTACACCTTC	CASFYRDRGKFNYGYTF
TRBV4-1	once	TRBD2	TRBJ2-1	TGCGCCAGCAGCCAAGATTCCGGGAGGGCGGTCAAAAATGAGCAGTTCTTC	CASSQDSGRAVKNEQFF
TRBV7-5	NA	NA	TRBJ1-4	TGTGTCAGAAGCGGAGGACTAGCTAATGAAAAACTGTTTTTT	CVRSGGLANEKLFF
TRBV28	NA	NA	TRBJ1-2	TGTGCCAGCAGCGGACAGCCCTATGGCTACACCTTC	CASSGQPYGYTF
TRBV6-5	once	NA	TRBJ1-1	TGTGCCAGCATCACAGGGAACACTGAAGCTTTCTTT	CASITGNTEAFF
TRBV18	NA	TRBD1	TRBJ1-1	TGTGCCAGCTCACCGGCAGGGGGCACTGAAGCTTTCTTT	CASSPAGGTEAFF
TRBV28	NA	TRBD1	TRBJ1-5	TGTGCCAGCAGTTTATTGGAGGGGGCGGGAAGCAATCAGCCCCAGCATTTT	CASSLLEGAGSNQPQHF
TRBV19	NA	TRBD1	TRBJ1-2	TGTGCCAGTACCGGGACAGGGCTTGGCTACACCTTC	CASTGTGLGYTF
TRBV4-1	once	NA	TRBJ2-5	TGCGCCAGCAGCCAAGAGTCCGGTGTGCAAGAGACCCAGTACTTC	CASSQESGVQETQYF
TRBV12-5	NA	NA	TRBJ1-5	TGTGCTAGTGGTTGGGGAGTTAGCAATCAGCCCCAGCATTTT	CASGWGVSNQPQHF
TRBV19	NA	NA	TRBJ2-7	TGTGCCAGTAGTATGGCCCCGGACTCCGGGGGAGAGCAGTACTTC	CASSMAPDSGGEQYF